One and the same sample provided the 8 T cell receptor beta chains below, sequenced in a study of radiation and T cells in renal cell carcinoma. Regarding time point: baseline pretreatment blood. As for treatment: 15 Gy SBRT to primary tumor, nephrectomy 4 weeks later. Method: immunoSEQ multiplex PCR; TCRdb's copy keeps in-frame clones and lacks some. The sample contains about 130,000 clones, 70% to 90% of which appear only once. The sample consisted of blood, taken from a patient whose treatment included radiotherapy and nephrectomy. The receptors were gathered from a woman aged 50 to 65 with renal cell carcinoma.

The chain joins TRBV19 to TRBJ2-3; 7 bases agree with TRBD1. J was trimmed by 0 bases and V by 3 bases; bases with no gene match: 9. The CDR3 contains 17 residues. Germline CDR1 reads LNHDA; CDR2 reads SQIVND (reference sequence). The CDR3 loop is CASSIWGTAPSTDTQYF. In nucleotides, the CDR3 is TGTGCCAGTAGTATCTGGGGGACAGCTCCTAGCACAGATACGCAGTATTTT. The entire variable domain, with the rest obtained from reference TRBV19 and TRBJ2-3, is as follows: DGGITQSPKYLFRKEGQNVTLSCEQNLNHDAMYWYRQDPGQGLRLIYYSQIVNDFQKGDIAEGYSVSREKKESFPLTVTSAQKNPTAFYLCASSIWGTAPSTDTQYFGPGTRLTVL.

For this clone: The junction and the germline gene differ at one end; a read error may be behind it. The rearrangement uses TRBV6-6 and TRBJ1-4; D not certain. CDR3 length: 11 amino acids. The germline V gene has CDR1 MNHNY and CDR2 SVGAGI (reference sequence). This CDR3 is CVSSYGEKLFF. In DNA form, the CDR3 reads TGTGTCAGCAGTTACGGAGAAAAACTGTTTTTT.

This clone was observed a handful of times. The chain carries TRBV5-5 and TRBJ1-1, with D hard to call. Trimming cost V 4 bases and J 4 bases, with 14 bases left between them. Germline V gives CDR1 SGHKS, CDR2 YYEKEE (reference sequence). The CDR3 extends over 14 amino acids. The DNA of the CDR3 is TGTGCCAGCAGCGTCCATACTCGGGGCACTGAAGCTTTCTTT. Translated: CASSVHTRGTEAFF.

The CDR3 reads CASIPPPGTGGYGYTF. The CDR3 DNA follows: TGTGCCAGTATCCCGCCCCCCGGGACAGGGGGTTATGGCTACACCTTC. This chain links TRBV19 with TRBJ1-2; TRBD1 aligns across 11 bases. With V trimmed by 7 bases and J by 5 bases, 12 bases remained unmatched. Germline V CDR1 and CDR2: LNHDA, SQIVND (reference sequence). The CDR3 covers 16 residues.

The table lists this clone with a few counts. This chain uses TRBV30 with TRBJ2-5; 7 bases map to TRBD2. The J segment lost 5 bases and the V segment lost 2 bases, leaving 2 bases of the junction unmatched. CDR3 size: 12 residues. The V gene's germline CDR1 is GTSNPN and CDR2 SVGIG (reference sequence). In DNA, the CDR3 is TGTGCCTGGAGTATCGGGGGGGAGACCCAGTACTTC. Protein product: CAWSIGGETQYF.

The J gene is TRBJ1-6, the V gene TRBV7-3, with D uncertain. Between the trimmed V and J ends, which lost 5 bases and 9 bases, there was a span of 11 bases. The CDR3 consists of 13 residues. Germline V lookup: CDR1 SGHTA, CDR2 FQGTGA. The CDR3 spells CASSADGGSPLHF. DNA for the CDR3: TGTGCCAGCAGCGCGGACGGAGGTTCACCCCTCCACTTT.

This chain links TRBV7-8 with TRBJ2-1; 7 positions agree with TRBD1. V lost 6 bases, J lost 5 bases, and 4 bases stayed unmatched. Germline V gene data show CDR1 as SGHVS and CDR2 as FQNEAQ. The CDR3 runs to 13 residues. The CDR3 loop reads CASSGTVHNEQFF. Here the CDR3 DNA reads TGTGCCAGCAGTGGGACAGTTCACAATGAGCAGTTCTTC.

The chain employs TRBV10-1 and TRBJ1-1; D is undetermined. The CDR3 has 13 amino acids. Germline lookup yields CDR1 WNHNN and CDR2 SYGVQD (reference sequence). Trimming took off 6 bases at V and 5 bases at J, with 13 bases between the two ends. For the CDR3, the DNA is TGCGCCAGCAGCGCCCAGTTGGTAACTGAAGCTTTCTTT. It specifies CASSAQLVTEAFF.